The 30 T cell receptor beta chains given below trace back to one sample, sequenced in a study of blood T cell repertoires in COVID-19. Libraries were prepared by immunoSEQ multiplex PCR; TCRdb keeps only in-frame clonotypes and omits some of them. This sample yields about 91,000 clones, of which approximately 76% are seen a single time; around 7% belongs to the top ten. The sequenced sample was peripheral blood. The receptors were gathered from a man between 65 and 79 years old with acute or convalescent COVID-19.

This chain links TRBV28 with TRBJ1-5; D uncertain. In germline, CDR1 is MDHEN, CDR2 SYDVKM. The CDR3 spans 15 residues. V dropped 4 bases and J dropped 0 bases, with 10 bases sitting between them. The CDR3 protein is CASSSPAASNQPQHF. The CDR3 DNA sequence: TGTGCCAGCAGTTCCCCCGCGGCTAGCAATCAGCCCCAGCATTTT.

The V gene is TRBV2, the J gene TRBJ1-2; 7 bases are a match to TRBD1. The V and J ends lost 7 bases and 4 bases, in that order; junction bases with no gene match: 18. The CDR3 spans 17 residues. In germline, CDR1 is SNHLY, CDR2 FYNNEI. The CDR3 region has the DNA TGTGCCAGCACTCGGGGTCCTACAGGGGCACTTCCCTATGGCTACACCTTC. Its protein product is CASTRGPTGALPYGYTF.

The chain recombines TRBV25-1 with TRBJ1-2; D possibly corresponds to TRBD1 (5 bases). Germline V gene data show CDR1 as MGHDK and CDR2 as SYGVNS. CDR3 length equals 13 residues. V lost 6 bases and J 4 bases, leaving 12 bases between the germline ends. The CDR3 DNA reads TGTGCCAGCAGGGCAGACAGTCGCTATGGCTACACCTTC. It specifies CASRADSRYGYTF.

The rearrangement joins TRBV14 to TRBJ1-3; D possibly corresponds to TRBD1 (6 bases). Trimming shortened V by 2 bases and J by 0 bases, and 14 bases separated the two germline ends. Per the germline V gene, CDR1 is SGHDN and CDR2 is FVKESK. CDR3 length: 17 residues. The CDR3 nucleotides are TGTGCCAGCAGCCAATCAAAGACAGGCAGCTCTGGAAACACCATATATTTT. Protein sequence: CASSQSKTGSSGNTIYF.

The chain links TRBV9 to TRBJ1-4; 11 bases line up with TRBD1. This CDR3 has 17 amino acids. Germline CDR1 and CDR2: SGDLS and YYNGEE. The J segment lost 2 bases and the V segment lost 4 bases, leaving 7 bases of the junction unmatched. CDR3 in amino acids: CASSPAGTGGTNEKLFF. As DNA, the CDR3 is TGTGCCAGCAGCCCGGCCGGGACAGGGGGGACTAATGAAAAACTGTTTTTT.

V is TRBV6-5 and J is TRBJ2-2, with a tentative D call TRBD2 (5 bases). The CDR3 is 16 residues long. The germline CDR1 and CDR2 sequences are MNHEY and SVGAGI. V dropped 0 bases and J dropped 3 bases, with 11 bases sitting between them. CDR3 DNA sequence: TGTGCCAGCAGTTACTCGAAGGAGCGGTACACCGGGGAGCTGTTTTTT. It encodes CASSYSKERYTGELFF.

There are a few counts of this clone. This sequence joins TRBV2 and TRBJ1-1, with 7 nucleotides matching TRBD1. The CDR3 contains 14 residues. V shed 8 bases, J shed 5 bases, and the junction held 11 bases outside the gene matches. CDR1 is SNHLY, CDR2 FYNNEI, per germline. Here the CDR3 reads CASQITGEGTEAFF. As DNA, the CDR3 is TGTGCCAGCCAAATTACAGGGGAAGGTACTGAAGCTTTCTTT.

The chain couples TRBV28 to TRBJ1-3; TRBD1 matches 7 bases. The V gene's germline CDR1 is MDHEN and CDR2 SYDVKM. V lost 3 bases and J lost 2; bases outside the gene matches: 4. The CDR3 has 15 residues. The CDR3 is CASSFTGTAGNTIYF. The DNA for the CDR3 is TGTGCCAGCAGTTTCACCGGGACAGCTGGAAACACCATATATTTT.

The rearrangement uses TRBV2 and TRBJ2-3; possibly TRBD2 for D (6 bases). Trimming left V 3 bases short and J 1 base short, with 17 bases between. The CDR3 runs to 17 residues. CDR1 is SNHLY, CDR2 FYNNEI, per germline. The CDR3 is CASSETVLADGTDTQYF. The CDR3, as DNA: TGTGCCAGCAGTGAGACCGTACTAGCCGACGGCACAGATACGCAGTATTTT.

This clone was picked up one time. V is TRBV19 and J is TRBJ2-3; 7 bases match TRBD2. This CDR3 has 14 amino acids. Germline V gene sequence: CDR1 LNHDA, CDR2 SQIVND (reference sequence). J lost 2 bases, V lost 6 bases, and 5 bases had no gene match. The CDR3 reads CASSRSGDTDTQYF. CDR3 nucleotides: TGTGCCAGTAGCCGGAGCGGGGACACAGATACGCAGTATTTT.

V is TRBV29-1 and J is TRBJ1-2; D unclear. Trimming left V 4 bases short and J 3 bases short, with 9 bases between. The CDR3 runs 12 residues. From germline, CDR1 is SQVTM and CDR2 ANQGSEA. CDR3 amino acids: CSVGIEDYGYTF. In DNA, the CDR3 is TGCAGCGTTGGAATTGAGGACTATGGCTACACCTTC.

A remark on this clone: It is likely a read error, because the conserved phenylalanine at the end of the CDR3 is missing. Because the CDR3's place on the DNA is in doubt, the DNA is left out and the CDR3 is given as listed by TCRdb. The CDR3 sequence is CASTRGPGWKAVL. This chain connects TRBV21-1 to TRBJ1-4; the D call in the table, TRBD1, was not verified against the DNA. TRBV21-1 is shown as a pseudogene. The CDR3 spans 13 amino acids, including both terminal residues.

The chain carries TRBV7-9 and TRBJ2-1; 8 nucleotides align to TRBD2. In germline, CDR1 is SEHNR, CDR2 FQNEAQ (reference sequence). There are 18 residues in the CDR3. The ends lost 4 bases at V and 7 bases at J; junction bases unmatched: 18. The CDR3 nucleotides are TGTGCCAGCAGCTCAAGGGTGGTAGCGGGATACGTAGAAAATGAGCAGTTCTTC. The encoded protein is CASSSRVVAGYVENEQFF.

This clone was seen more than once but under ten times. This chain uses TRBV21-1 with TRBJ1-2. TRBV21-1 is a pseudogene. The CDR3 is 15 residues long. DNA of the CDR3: TGTGCCAGCAGCAAAGGGTTGCGGGGGGCCCCTGGCTACACCTTC. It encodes CASSKGLRGAPGYTF.

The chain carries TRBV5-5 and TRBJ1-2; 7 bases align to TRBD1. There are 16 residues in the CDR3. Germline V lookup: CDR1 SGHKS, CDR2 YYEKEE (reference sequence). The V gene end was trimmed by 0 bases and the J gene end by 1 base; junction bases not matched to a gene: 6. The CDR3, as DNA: TGTGCCAGCAGCTTGGCCCTGGACAGGATTAACTATGGCTACACCTTC. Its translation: CASSLALDRINYGYTF. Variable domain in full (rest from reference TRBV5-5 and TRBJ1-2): DAGVTQSPTHLIKTRGQQVTLRCSPISGHKSVSWYQQVLGQGPQFIFQYYEKEERGRGNFPDRFSARQFPNYSSELNVNALLLGDSALYLCASSLALDRINYGYTFGSGTRLTVV.

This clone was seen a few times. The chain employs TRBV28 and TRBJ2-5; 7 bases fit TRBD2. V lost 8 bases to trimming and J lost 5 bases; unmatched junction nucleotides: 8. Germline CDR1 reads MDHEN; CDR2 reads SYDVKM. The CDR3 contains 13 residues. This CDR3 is CASGGGGLETQYF. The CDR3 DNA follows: TGTGCCAGCGGGGGGGGAGGTTTGGAGACCCAGTACTTC.

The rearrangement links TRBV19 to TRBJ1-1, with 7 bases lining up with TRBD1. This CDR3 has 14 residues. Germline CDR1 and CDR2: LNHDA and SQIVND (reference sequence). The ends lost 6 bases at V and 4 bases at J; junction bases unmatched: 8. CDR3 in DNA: TGTGCCAGTAGCCCACCACAGGGGTTCACTGAAGCTTTCTTT. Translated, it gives CASSPPQGFTEAFF.

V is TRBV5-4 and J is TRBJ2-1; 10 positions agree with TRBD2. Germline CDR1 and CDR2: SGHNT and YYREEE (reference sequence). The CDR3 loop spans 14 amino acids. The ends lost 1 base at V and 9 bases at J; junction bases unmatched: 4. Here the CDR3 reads CASSLSSGRSEQFF. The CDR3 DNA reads TGTGCCAGCAGCTTGTCTAGCGGGAGATCTGAGCAGTTCTTC.

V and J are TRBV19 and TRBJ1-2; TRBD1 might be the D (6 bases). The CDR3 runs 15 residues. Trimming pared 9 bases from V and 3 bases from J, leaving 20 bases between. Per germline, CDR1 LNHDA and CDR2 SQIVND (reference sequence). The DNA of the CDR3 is TGTGCCAGGGGGGGGCAGACGGTCGAATACTATGGCTACACCTTC. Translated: CARGGQTVEYYGYTF. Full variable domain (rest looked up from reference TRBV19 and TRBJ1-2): DGGITQSPKYLFRKEGQNVTLSCEQNLNHDAMYWYRQDPGQGLRLIYYSQIVNDFQKGDIAEGYSVSREKKESFPLTVTSAQKNPTAFYLCARGGQTVEYYGYTFGSGTRLTVV.

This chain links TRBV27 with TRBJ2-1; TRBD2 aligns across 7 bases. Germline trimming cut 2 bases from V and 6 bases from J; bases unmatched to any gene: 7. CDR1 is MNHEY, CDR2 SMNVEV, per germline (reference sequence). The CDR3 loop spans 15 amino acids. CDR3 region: CASSLGLVSLNEQFF. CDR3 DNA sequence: TGTGCCAGCAGTTTAGGACTAGTGTCTCTCAATGAGCAGTTCTTC.

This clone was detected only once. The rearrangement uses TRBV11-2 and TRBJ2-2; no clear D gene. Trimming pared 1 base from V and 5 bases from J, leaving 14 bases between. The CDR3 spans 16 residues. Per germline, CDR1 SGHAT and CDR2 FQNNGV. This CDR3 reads CASSLGDSLRTGELFF. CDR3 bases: TGTGCCAGCAGCTTAGGAGACTCTCTTCGTACCGGGGAGCTGTTTTTT.

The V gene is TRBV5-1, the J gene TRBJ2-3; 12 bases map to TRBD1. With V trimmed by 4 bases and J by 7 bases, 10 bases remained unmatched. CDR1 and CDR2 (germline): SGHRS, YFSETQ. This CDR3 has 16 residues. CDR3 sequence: CASSPGGTGGGNTQYF. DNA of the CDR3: TGCGCCAGCAGCCCGGGAGGGACAGGGGGCGGAAATACGCAGTATTTT. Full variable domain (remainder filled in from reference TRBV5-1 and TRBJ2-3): KAGVTQTPRYLIKTRGQQVTLSCSPISGHRSVSWYQQTPGQGLQFLFEYFSETQRNKGNFPGRFSGRQFSNSRSEMNVSTLELGDSALYLCASSPGGTGGGNTQYFGPGTRLTVL.

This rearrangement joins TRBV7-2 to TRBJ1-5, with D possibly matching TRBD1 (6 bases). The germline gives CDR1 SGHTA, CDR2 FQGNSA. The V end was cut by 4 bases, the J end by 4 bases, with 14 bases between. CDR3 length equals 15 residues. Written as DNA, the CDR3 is TGTGCCAGCAGCTCAAGGGGGGGCGGAAATCAGCCCCAGCATTTT. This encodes CASSSRGGGNQPQHF.

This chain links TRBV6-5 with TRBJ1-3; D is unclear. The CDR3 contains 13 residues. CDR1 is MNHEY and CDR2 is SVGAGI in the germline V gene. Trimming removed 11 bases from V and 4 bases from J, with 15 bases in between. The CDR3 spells CACTEISGNTIYF. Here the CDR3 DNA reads TGTGCCTGTACGGAGATTTCGGGAAACACCATATATTTT.

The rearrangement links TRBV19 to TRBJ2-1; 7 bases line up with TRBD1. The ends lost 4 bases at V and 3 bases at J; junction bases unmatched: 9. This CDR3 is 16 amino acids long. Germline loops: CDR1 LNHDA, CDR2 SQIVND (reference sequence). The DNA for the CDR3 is TGTGCCAGTAGTACTTACACGGGGACAGACTACAATGAGCAGTTCTTC. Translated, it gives CASSTYTGTDYNEQFF.

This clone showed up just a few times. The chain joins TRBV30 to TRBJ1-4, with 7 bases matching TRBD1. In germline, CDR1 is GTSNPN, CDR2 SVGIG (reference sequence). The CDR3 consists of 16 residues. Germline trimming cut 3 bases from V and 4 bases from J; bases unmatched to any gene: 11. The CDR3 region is CAWSRGSGQFNEKLFF. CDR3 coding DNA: TGTGCCTGGAGCAGGGGGTCGGGACAGTTTAATGAAAAACTGTTTTTT.

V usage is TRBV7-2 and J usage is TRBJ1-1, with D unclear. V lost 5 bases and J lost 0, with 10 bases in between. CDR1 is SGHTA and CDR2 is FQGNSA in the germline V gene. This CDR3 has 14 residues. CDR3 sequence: CASSLTGMNTEAFF. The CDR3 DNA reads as TGTGCCAGCAGCCTAACGGGTATGAACACTGAAGCTTTCTTT.

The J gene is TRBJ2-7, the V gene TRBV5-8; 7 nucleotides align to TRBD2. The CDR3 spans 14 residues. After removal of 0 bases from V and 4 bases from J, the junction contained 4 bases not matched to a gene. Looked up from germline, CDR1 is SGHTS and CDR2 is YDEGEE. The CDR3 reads CASSLANGGYEQYV. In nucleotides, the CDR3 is TGTGCCAGCAGCTTGGCGAACGGGGGGTACGAGCAGTACGTC.

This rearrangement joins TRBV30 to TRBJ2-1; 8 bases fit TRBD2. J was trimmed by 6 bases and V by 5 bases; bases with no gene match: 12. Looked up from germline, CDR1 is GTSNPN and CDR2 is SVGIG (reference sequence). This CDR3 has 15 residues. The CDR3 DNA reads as TGTGCCTGGCCCTTTGACCAGCGGGGGCTCAATGAGCAGTTCTTC. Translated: CAWPFDQRGLNEQFF.

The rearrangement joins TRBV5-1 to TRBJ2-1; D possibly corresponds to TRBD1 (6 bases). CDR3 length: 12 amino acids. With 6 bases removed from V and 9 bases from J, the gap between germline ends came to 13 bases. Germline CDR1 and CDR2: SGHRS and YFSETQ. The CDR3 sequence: CASNLQGTEQFF. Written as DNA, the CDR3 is TGCGCCAGCAATTTACAGGGTACTGAGCAGTTCTTC.